The TCR beta chain described here comes from a study of follicular helper T cells after annual influenza vaccination. Overall study: Days 0, 7 and 28 post-vaccination were the blood draw times.

Points from the study as a whole: Day 7 ICOS+CD38+ clones later appeared mostly in ICOS-CD38- cTfh.

About this clone: What it binds is not known.

V was trimmed by 5 bases and J by 5 bases, leaving 12 bases between them. The CDR3 runs to 14 residues. The germline CDR1 and CDR2 sequences are MGHRA and YSYEKL. Assay: immunoSEQ multiplex PCR; the TCRdb copy retains only in-frame clones and omits some. The profile shows roughly 13,000 clones, approximately 85% of them singletons. Documented time point: 2014-2015 season, pre-vaccination. No donor had influenza vaccine in the prior 6 months; all lived in the community. This material consisted of CXCR5- memory CD4+ T cells sorted from blood, taken on the day of influenza vaccination. The receptor comes from an adult who received the influenza vaccine. The chain links TRBV4-1 to TRBJ1-4; unclear D gene. The CDR3 DNA reads TGCGCCAGCAGCTCGGCACCGATAAATGAAAAACTGTTTTTT. This codes for CASSSAPINEKLFF.